Each of the 20 T cell receptor beta chains below was sequenced from the same sample in a study of CD8 T cells in Susac syndrome. Random hexamers were used to reverse transcribe an amount of roughly 0.45 to 1 ug RNA. Using its own MiXCR run on the immunoSEQ multiplex PCR reads, TCRdb lists one record per CDR3 protein. Of 210,000 or so distinct CDR3 sequences in the sample, about 95% are singletons; the top ten hold 0.15% to 0.2%. Source material: CD4+ T cells from PBMCs. These receptors originate from a human donor with Susac syndrome.

The rearrangement links TRBV20-1 to TRBJ2-5; 8 nucleotides agree with TRBD2. The germline gives CDR1 DFQATT, CDR2 SNEGSKA (reference sequence). The ends lost 5 bases at V and 1 base at J; junction bases unmatched: 0. There are 12 residues in the CDR3. In nucleotides, the CDR3 is TGCAGTGCTGCGGGAGGCCAAGAGACCCAGTACTTC. This codes for CSAAGGQETQYF.

V usage is TRBV30 and J usage is TRBJ1-2; weak D call: TRBD1 (6 bases). V dropped 3 bases and J dropped 5 bases, with 13 bases sitting between them. CDR3 length: 13 residues. Germline V gene lookup returns CDR1 GTSNPN and CDR2 SVGIG (reference sequence). CDR3 residues: CAWRAGVSYGYTF. CDR3 DNA: TGTGCCTGGAGAGCAGGGGTTTCGTATGGCTACACCTTC.

V gene TRBV4-2 combines with J gene TRBJ1-1, with 7 bases fitting TRBD1. The germline gives CDR1 LGHNA, CDR2 YNFKEQ. The V gene end was trimmed by 0 bases and the J gene end by 6 bases; junction bases not matched to a gene: 4. The CDR3 extends over 14 amino acids. CDR3 protein: CASSQEPDRAEAFF. For the CDR3, the DNA is TGTGCCAGCAGCCAAGAGCCCGACAGGGCTGAAGCTTTCTTT.

The chain uses TRBV19 and TRBJ1-2; possibly TRBD1 for D (6 bases). The CDR3 is 13 amino acids. Trimming pared 7 bases from V and 3 bases from J, leaving 12 bases between. Germline V gene data show CDR1 as LNHDA and CDR2 as SQIVND (reference sequence). In nucleotides, the CDR3 is TGTGCCAGTATGACACAGGGTGACTATGGCTACACCTTC. This codes for CASMTQGDYGYTF. Variable domain in full (rest from reference TRBV19 and TRBJ1-2): DGGITQSPKYLFRKEGQNVTLSCEQNLNHDAMYWYRQDPGQGLRLIYYSQIVNDFQKGDIAEGYSVSREKKESFPLTVTSAQKNPTAFYLCASMTQGDYGYTFGSGTRLTVV.

This rearrangement joins TRBV6-2 or TRBV6-3 to TRBJ1-5; 10 bases are a match to TRBD1. V shed 6 bases, J shed 2 bases, and the junction held 7 bases outside the gene matches. The germline V gene has CDR1 MNHEY and CDR2 SVGEGT. The CDR3 has 16 residues. The CDR3 sequence is CASSDATGGGNQPQHF. The CDR3 coding sequence is TGTGCCAGCAGCGACGCGACAGGGGGCGGCAATCAGCCCCAGCATTTT.

The chain links TRBV5-1 to TRBJ1-4; D remains unclear. Between the trimmed V and J ends, which lost 0 bases and 7 bases, there was a span of 10 bases. Germline V gives CDR1 SGHRS, CDR2 YFSETQ. CDR3 length: 14 amino acids. CDR3 sequence: CASSLEGFGEKLFF. The CDR3 coding sequence is TGCGCCAGCAGCTTGGAAGGCTTCGGTGAAAAACTGTTTTTT.

The rearrangement uses TRBV4-2 and TRBJ1-4; D is unclear. The CDR3 runs to 16 residues. CDR1 is LGHNA, CDR2 YNFKEQ, per germline. V was pared by 3 bases and J by 4 bases, with 15 bases between. The CDR3 DNA reads as TGTGCCAGCAGCCATGGAGGGTTGAGCGATAATGAAAAACTGTTTTTT. Translation gives CASSHGGLSDNEKLFF.

This clonotype was recorded a few times. The chain links TRBV5-1 to TRBJ2-1; maybe TRBD1 (5 bases). CDR1 is SGHRS, CDR2 YFSETQ, per germline. Trimming took 0 bases from V and 4 from J, leaving 11 bases between them. The CDR3 length is 15 residues. The chain's CDR3 is CASSLEGNQYNEQFF. The CDR3 region has the DNA TGCGCCAGCAGCTTGGAGGGGAATCAGTACAATGAGCAGTTCTTC.

CDR3 in amino acids: CASKPTRSSNYGYTF. CDR3 DNA: TGTGCCAGTAAACCGACCAGATCCTCGAACTATGGCTACACCTTC. The genes are TRBV19 and TRBJ1-2, with D unresolved. Trimming removed 7 bases from V and 2 bases from J, with 17 bases in between. Germline V gene sequence: CDR1 LNHDA, CDR2 SQIVND (reference sequence). The CDR3 spans 15 residues.

The gene calls are TRBV29-1 and TRBJ1-2; TRBD1 agrees at 7 bases. The V and J ends lost 6 bases and 2 bases, in that order; junction bases with no gene match: 3. The CDR3 contains 12 residues. CDR1 is SQVTM and CDR2 is ANQGSEA in the germline V gene. The CDR3 DNA follows: TGCAGCGTCGTACAGGGGAACTATGGCTACACCTTC. It is translated as CSVVQGNYGYTF.

The rearrangement links TRBV20-1 to TRBJ2-3; 10 nucleotides match TRBD2. V gave up 0 bases and J gave up 5 bases; unmatched junction bases: 5. This CDR3 region has 15 residues. Germline CDR1 is DFQATT and CDR2 is SNEGSKA (reference sequence). For the CDR3, the DNA is TGCAGTGCTAGAGATCTAGCGGGGGTACAAGATACGCAGTATTTT. Its protein product is CSARDLAGVQDTQYF.

The chain joins TRBV6-2 or TRBV6-3 to TRBJ2-7; D remains ambiguous. This CDR3 contains 11 residues. Per the germline V gene, CDR1 is MNHEY and CDR2 is SVGEGT. The ends were cut back, 6 bases at V and 7 bases at J, with 10 bases in the middle. The CDR3: CASREMGEQYF. The CDR3 nucleotides are TGTGCCAGCAGAGAGATGGGAGAGCAGTACTTC.

This sequence joins TRBV2 and TRBJ1-1; weak D call: TRBD1 (6 bases). Trimming left V 4 bases short and J 3 bases short, with 15 bases between. The CDR3 spans 15 residues. Germline V CDR1 and CDR2: SNHLY, FYNNEI. The CDR3 DNA reads TGTGCCAGCAGTGGAGGGGGGACGGAGGACACTGAAGCTTTCTTT. Amino acids: CASSGGGTEDTEAFF.

The V and J genes are TRBV19 and TRBJ1-6, with 9 nucleotides matching TRBD1. The CDR3 runs to 19 residues. Germline loops: CDR1 LNHDA, CDR2 SQIVND (reference sequence). Trimming cost V 4 bases and J 8 bases; bases outside gene matches: 18. The CDR3 is CASSSPTGTGQRGDSPLHF. The CDR3 DNA follows: TGTGCCAGTAGTAGCCCTACCGGGACAGGGCAAAGGGGGGATTCACCCCTCCACTTT.

V usage is TRBV5-1 and J usage is TRBJ2-1; maybe TRBD2 (5 bases). V gave up 3 bases and J gave up 0 bases, with 10 bases separating them. Germline V gene data show CDR1 as SGHRS and CDR2 as YFSETQ. The CDR3 sequence is 15 residues long. CDR3 sequence (DNA): TGCGCCAGCAGCTCCGGACTCAACTCCTACAATGAGCAGTTCTTC. This codes for CASSSGLNSYNEQFF.

This clonotype has only one observation. This rearrangement joins TRBV7-3 to TRBJ1-1; D remains ambiguous. Germline CDR1 is SGHTA and CDR2 is FQGTGA. This CDR3 is built from 13 residues. The V end was cut by 5 bases, the J end by 5 bases, with 12 bases between. CDR3 nucleotides: TGTGCCAGCAGCCGCCAAGTGGGGACTGAAGCTTTCTTT. Protein product: CASSRQVGTEAFF. Supplemented by reference TRBV7-3 and TRBJ1-1, the full variable domain reads GAGVSQTPSNKVTEKGKYVELRCDPISGHTALYWYRQSLGQGPEFLIYFQGTGAADDSGLPNDRFFAVRPEGSVSTLKIQRTERGDSAVYLCASSRQVGTEAFFGQGTRLTVV.

V is TRBV11-2 and J is TRBJ2-7, with 8 bases aligning to TRBD1. V lost 5 bases and J lost 5; bases outside the gene matches: 2. The CDR3 consists of 12 residues. Germline V gives CDR1 SGHAT, CDR2 FQNNGV. The CDR3 here is CASSRGQDEQYF. Here the CDR3 DNA reads TGTGCCAGCAGCCGGGGACAGGACGAGCAGTACTTC.

J is TRBJ1-1 and V is TRBV25-1; D uncertain. This CDR3 contains 14 residues. V lost 1 base and J 10 bases, leaving 16 bases between the germline ends. The germline V gene encodes CDR1 MGHDK and CDR2 SYGVNS. The CDR3 loop is CASSESRPLNGAFF. In DNA form, the CDR3 reads TGTGCCAGCAGTGAATCGAGGCCTCTAAATGGAGCTTTCTTT.

The chain joins TRBV9 to TRBJ1-6, with D maybe TRBD1 (5 bases). Trimming took 2 bases from V and 7 from J, leaving 10 bases between them. The V gene's germline CDR1 is SGDLS and CDR2 YYNGEE. The CDR3 sequence is 14 residues long. The CDR3 loop reads CASSVLQGNSPLHF. The CDR3, as DNA: TGTGCCAGCAGCGTTTTGCAGGGCAATTCACCCCTCCACTTT.

The V and J genes are TRBV18 and TRBJ2-3; D unclear. The length of the CDR3 is 14 residues. CDR1 is KGHSH and CDR2 is LQKENI in the germline V gene. The V gene lost 6 bases and the J gene lost 0 bases, with 10 bases spanning the gap. The CDR3: CASSASASTDTQYF. CDR3 coding DNA: TGTGCCAGCTCTGCCTCTGCTAGCACAGATACGCAGTATTTT.